What follows are 11 T cell receptor beta chains derived from one specimen sequenced in a study of cytomegalovirus exposure and HLA in healthy donors. It was with 60 Vbeta and 13 Jbeta primers that the PCR ran. Libraries were prepared by immunoSEQ multiplex PCR; TCRdb keeps only in-frame clonotypes and omits some of them. The data show about 150,000 clones, approximately 69% seen once. Sequencing was done on a sample of PBMCs. The origin of the receptors is a young man in good health and CMV-seronegative.

The genes are TRBV2 and TRBJ2-6; 7 positions agree with TRBD2. After removal of 6 bases from V and 0 bases from J, the junction contained 8 bases not matched to a gene. CDR1 SNHLY and CDR2 FYNNEI come from the germline V gene. The length of the CDR3 is 17 residues. The CDR3 here is CASRGEGPYSGANVLTF. CDR3 nucleotide sequence: TGTGCCAGCAGGGGGGAGGGTCCCTACTCTGGGGCCAACGTCCTGACTTTC.

This chain connects TRBV30 to TRBJ2-5; 7 bases map to TRBD1. The J call is uncertain, as TRBJ2-7 better fits the DNA end. The germline V gene encodes CDR1 GTSNPN and CDR2 SVGIG (reference sequence). This CDR3 is built from 13 residues. DNA for the CDR3: TGTGCCTGGAGTGAGGGGACAGCCTACGAGCAGTACTTC. Protein product: CAWSEGTAYEQYF.

The rearrangement joins TRBV14 to TRBJ2-1, with TRBD1 matching 11 bases. With V trimmed by 3 bases and J by 2 bases, 0 bases remained unmatched. Germline CDR1 reads SGHDN; CDR2 reads FVKESK. The CDR3 has 15 amino acids. As DNA, the CDR3 is TGTGCCAGCAGCCAGGGACAGGGGGCCTACAATGAGCAGTTCTTC. Translating gives CASSQGQGAYNEQFF.

The V gene is TRBV21-1, the J gene TRBJ2-7; TRBD1, as called in the table, went unchecked against the DNA. TRBV21-1 is a recognized pseudogene. The CDR3 sequence is 15 residues long. The CDR3 region is CASSNRTGKTYEQYF. The CDR3 DNA is TGTGCCAGCAGCAACAGGACAGGGAAAACCTACGAGCAGTACTTC.

The chain recombines TRBV5-6 with TRBJ2-5; tentative D call: TRBD1 (6 bases). Germline CDR1 SGHDT, CDR2 YYEEEE. The V end lost 4 bases, the J end lost 2 bases, and 9 bases lay between the germline ends. The CDR3 totals 13 residues. The CDR3 loop is CASSTGQQETQYF. The CDR3 coding sequence is TGTGCCAGCAGCACGGGACAACAAGAGACCCAGTACTTC.

In its sample, this clone was seen a few times. V and J are TRBV19 and TRBJ2-1, with a weak D call TRBD1 (5 bases). The CDR3 sequence is 15 residues long. V was clipped by 3 bases and J by 0 bases, with 9 bases between them. The germline V gene encodes CDR1 LNHDA and CDR2 SQIVND (reference sequence). The CDR3 reads CASSIDRSSYNEQFF. CDR3 sequence (DNA): TGTGCCAGTAGTATCGACAGAAGCTCCTACAATGAGCAGTTCTTC.

The CDR3 here is CATRDAGPEQYF. For the CDR3, the DNA is TGTGCCACCCGGGACGCGGGGCCCGAGCAGTACTTC. This sequence joins TRBV27 and TRBJ2-7; a weak D match, TRBD2 (6 bases). The CDR3 contains 12 residues. Germline lookup yields CDR1 MNHEY and CDR2 SMNVEV (reference sequence). Between the trimmed V and J ends, which lost 10 bases and 6 bases, there was a span of 16 bases.

The rearrangement uses TRBV28 and TRBJ2-5; 13 bases are shared with TRBD2. Germline V gives CDR1 MDHEN, CDR2 SYDVKM. V lost 5 bases to trimming and J lost 1 base; unmatched junction nucleotides: 10. The CDR3 loop spans 18 amino acids. In DNA form, the CDR3 reads TGTGCCAGCAGTCAGACTAGCGGGGGGCTGGGGAGCCAAGAGACCCAGTACTTC. Its protein product is CASSQTSGGLGSQETQYF.

The chain combines TRBV25-1 with TRBJ1-5, with 10 bases matching TRBD1. The CDR3 totals 18 residues. The V gene's germline CDR1 is MGHDK and CDR2 SYGVNS. Trimming removed 0 bases from V and 0 bases from J; junction bases left unmatched: 5. The CDR3 loop reads CASSEYPTGGDSNQPQHF. In DNA form, the CDR3 reads TGTGCCAGCAGTGAATACCCGACAGGGGGCGATAGCAATCAGCCCCAGCATTTT.

The chain joins TRBV10-3 to TRBJ2-7; D may be TRBD2 (5 bases). The V gene lost 0 bases and the J gene lost 9 bases, with 6 bases spanning the gap. The CDR3 length is 11 residues. Germline CDR1 reads ENHRY; CDR2 reads SYGVKD. This chain's CDR3 is CAISESRGQYF. CDR3 DNA: TGTGCCATCAGTGAGTCACGGGGGCAGTACTTC.

The rearrangement joins TRBV5-1 to TRBJ2-3, with a weak D call TRBD2 (6 bases). V was clipped by 0 bases and J by 13 bases, with 12 bases between them. The CDR3 contains 12 residues. Per germline, CDR1 SGHRS and CDR2 YFSETQ. In nucleotides, the CDR3 is TGCGCCAGCAGCTTGGGGGGGGAGGACGAGTATTTT. This encodes CASSLGGEDEYF. Variable domain in full (rest from reference TRBV5-1 and TRBJ2-3): KAGVTQTPRYLIKTRGQQVTLSCSPISGHRSVSWYQQTPGQGLQFLFEYFSETQRNKGNFPGRFSGRQFSNSRSEMNVSTLELGDSALYLCASSLGGEDEYFGPGTRLTVL.